Listed here are 21 T cell receptor beta chains from one sample, sequenced in a study of OX40 agonist ivuxolimab in advanced cancers. Clones were read by immunoSEQ multiplex PCR, and TCRdb kept only the in-frame ones, dropping some. Found here are under 85,000 clones, over 80% of them singletons; the top ten hold under 0.4%. The material was CD4+ or CD8+ T cells sorted from blood, obtained in a trial of the OX40 agonist ivuxolimab. The receptors derive from an adult with an advanced solid tumor such as melanoma, head and neck, liver or kidney cancer.

In the case of this clone: Other DNA sequences in the sample encode the same CDR3. This CDR3 is CASKQGAGNQPQHF. The DNA of the CDR3 is TGTGCCAGTAAACAGGGGGCAGGCAATCAGCCCCAGCATTTT. This chain links TRBV6-5 with TRBJ1-5; 9 positions match TRBD1. J was trimmed by 2 bases and V by 9 bases; bases with no gene match: 5. The germline gives CDR1 MNHEY, CDR2 SVGAGI. The CDR3 has 14 amino acids.

This chain links TRBV2 with TRBJ2-3; 12 nucleotides line up with TRBD2. The J segment lost 3 bases and the V segment lost 9 bases, leaving 10 bases of the junction unmatched. The CDR3 is 16 amino acids. Germline V gene data show CDR1 as SNHLY and CDR2 as FYNNEI. As DNA, the CDR3 is TGTGCCAGGCGGACTAGCGGGGCCCACAGGACAGATACGCAGTATTTT. This codes for CARRTSGAHRTDTQYF.

The chain links TRBV28 to TRBJ2-7; D is undetermined. The V gene lost 6 bases and the J gene lost 5 bases, with 23 bases spanning the gap. From germline, CDR1 is MDHEN and CDR2 SYDVKM. This CDR3 spans 16 amino acids. Written as DNA, the CDR3 is TGTGCCAGCAGCTACGACGTGGCAGAAGGTTTGGACGAGCAGTACTTC. Amino acids: CASSYDVAEGLDEQYF.

Written as DNA, the CDR3 is TGCGCCAGCAGCTTGGACCGAGTCGATACGCAGTATTTT. Its protein is CASSLDRVDTQYF. The V and J genes are TRBV5-1 and TRBJ2-3; D gene ambiguous. The CDR3 consists of 13 residues. Germline CDR1 reads SGHRS; CDR2 reads YFSETQ. Trimming removed 0 bases from V and 6 bases from J, with 8 bases in between.

This chain links TRBV5-8 with TRBJ2-5, with 11 positions matching TRBD2. Germline loops: CDR1 SGHTS, CDR2 YDEGEE. With V trimmed by 4 bases and J by 5 bases, 10 bases remained unmatched. The CDR3 length is 16 residues. CDR3 DNA sequence: TGTGCCAGCAGCCTACAGGCACTAGCGGGAGCTGAGACCCAGTACTTC. It yields the protein CASSLQALAGAETQYF.

This chain uses TRBV21-1 with TRBJ1-4. TRBV21-1 is termed a pseudogene. The CDR3 is 15 residues long. The CDR3 coding sequence is TGTGCCAGCAGCAAACGGGTGAACAATAATGAAAAACTGTTTTTT. It yields the protein CASSKRVNNNEKLFF.

The chain links TRBV19 to TRBJ2-5; 8 bases map to TRBD2. The assigned J gene may be wrong: the sequence end matches TRBJ2-7 better. The CDR3 is 15 amino acids. Germline CDR1 LNHDA, CDR2 SQIVND (reference sequence). The CDR3 region is CASSIVAGGSYEQYF. In nucleotides, the CDR3 is TGTGCCAGTAGTATTGTGGCGGGAGGCTCCTACGAGCAGTACTTC.

This sequence joins TRBV27 and TRBJ1-1; D unclear. This CDR3 comprises 14 residues. Germline assignment: CDR1 MNHEY and CDR2 SMNVEV (reference sequence). Trimming left V 5 bases short and J 1 base short, with 11 bases between. This CDR3 reads CASSPQHGNTEAFF. The CDR3 DNA reads TGTGCCAGCAGTCCCCAACATGGGAACACTGAAGCTTTCTTT.

The chain has TRBV6-6 and TRBJ1-1, with D possibly TRBD1 on 6 matching bases. Germline values: CDR1 MNHNY, CDR2 SVGAGI (reference sequence). V shed 6 bases and J shed 5 bases, with 13 bases lying between them. This CDR3 has 13 residues. In DNA form, the CDR3 reads TGTGCCAGCAGCAAGACAGGATGGACTGAAGCTTTCTTT. It codes for CASSKTGWTEAFF.

The rearrangement links TRBV5-1 to TRBJ1-4, with 7 bases fitting TRBD1. CDR1 and CDR2 (germline): SGHRS, YFSETQ. After removal of 0 bases from V and 7 bases from J, the junction contained 6 bases not matched to a gene. The CDR3 contains 15 residues. The CDR3 DNA reads as TGCGCCAGCAGCTTGGACAGGGGTCGGGGTGAAAAACTGTTTTTT. This codes for CASSLDRGRGEKLFF.

The rearrangement uses TRBV10-3 and TRBJ2-5; 9 bases agree with TRBD1. J gave up 5 bases and V 6 bases, and 13 bases lay outside the gene matches. The CDR3 is made up of 16 amino acids. Germline V CDR1 and CDR2: ENHRY, SYGVKD. The CDR3 sequence is CAISEGQGSVMETQYF. Here the CDR3 DNA reads TGTGCCATCAGCGAAGGACAGGGGAGTGTGATGGAGACCCAGTACTTC.

Only a few counts were recorded for this clone. This chain links TRBV19 with TRBJ1-2; weak D call: TRBD1 (5 bases). The CDR3 is made up of 14 amino acids. Trimming removed 7 bases from V and 2 bases from J, with 14 bases in between. CDR1 is LNHDA, CDR2 SQIVND, per germline (reference sequence). The chain's CDR3 is CASTNSEGNYGYTF. CDR3 sequence (DNA): TGTGCCAGTACCAATTCCGAGGGGAACTATGGCTACACCTTC.

A single count supports this clone. The chain employs TRBV9 and TRBJ2-1, with TRBD2 matching 10 bases. The CDR3 loop spans 15 amino acids. The trim removed 3 bases at V and 0 bases at J, leaving 0 bases unmatched. Germline CDR1 SGDLS, CDR2 YYNGEE. CDR3 bases: TGTGCCAGCAGCGCTAGCGGGAGCTCCTACAATGAGCAGTTCTTC. This translates into CASSASGSSYNEQFF.

The gene calls are TRBV30 and TRBJ2-1, with D perhaps matching TRBD2 (5 bases). The CDR3 extends over 11 amino acids. Germline V gene sequence: CDR1 GTSNPN, CDR2 SVGIG (reference sequence). V was cut by 3 bases and J by 7 bases, with 7 bases left in between. The CDR3 DNA reads TGTGCCTGGAGCCGGGGTAATGAGCAGTTCTTC. Its translation: CAWSRGNEQFF.

V is TRBV9 and J is TRBJ1-2; no clear D. The V gene's germline CDR1 is SGDLS and CDR2 YYNGEE. This CDR3 has 14 residues. V lost 2 bases to trimming and J lost 2 bases, with 10 bases between them. As DNA, the CDR3 is TGTGCCAGCAGCGTTGGGCCCGAGAACTATGGCTACACCTTC. It specifies CASSVGPENYGYTF.

CDR3 sequence (DNA): TGCGCCAGCAGCTTGGAAAGGGCTGGGGCCAACGTCCTGACTTTC. Its translation is CASSLERAGANVLTF. The J gene is TRBJ2-6, the V gene TRBV5-1, with D hard to call. The CDR3 totals 15 residues. Per the germline V gene, CDR1 is SGHRS and CDR2 is YFSETQ. With 0 bases removed from V and 2 bases from J, the gap between germline ends came to 6 bases.

The rearrangement uses TRBV5-1 and TRBJ2-3, with 8 bases that match TRBD2. The germline gives CDR1 SGHRS, CDR2 YFSETQ. V gave up 0 bases and J gave up 6 bases; unmatched junction bases: 9. The CDR3 covers 16 residues. CDR3 amino acids: CASSLALTSASDTQYF. The CDR3 nucleotides read TGCGCCAGCAGCTTGGCCCTGACTAGCGCAAGTGATACGCAGTATTTT. The full variable domain, in which reference TRBV5-1 and TRBJ2-3 provide the parts outside the CDR3, is KAGVTQTPRYLIKTRGQQVTLSCSPISGHRSVSWYQQTPGQGLQFLFEYFSETQRNKGNFPGRFSGRQFSNSRSEMNVSTLELGDSALYLCASSLALTSASDTQYFGPGTRLTVL.

CDR3 nucleotides: TGCGCCAGCAGCGAAACGGGACTAGCGGGAGGCAATGAGCAGTTCTTC. Encoded protein: CASSETGLAGGNEQFF. The V and J genes are TRBV5-1 and TRBJ2-1; 15 bases match TRBD2. V shed 4 bases and J 6 bases; nucleotides not matched to a gene: 5. There are 16 residues in the CDR3. Per the germline V gene, CDR1 is SGHRS and CDR2 is YFSETQ.

The chain employs TRBV6-1 and TRBJ1-1; TRBD1 matches 7 bases. The trim removed 3 bases at V and 1 base at J, leaving 5 bases unmatched. The CDR3 covers 15 residues. CDR1 is MNHNS and CDR2 is SASEGT in the germline V gene. CDR3 nucleotide sequence: TGTGCCAGCAGTGATCGTGGACAGGCGAACACTGAAGCTTTCTTT. Protein: CASSDRGQANTEAFF.

This rearrangement joins TRBV7-2 to TRBJ2-1; TRBD2 matches at 11 bases. CDR1 SGHTA and CDR2 FQGNSA come from the germline V gene. V shed 4 bases and J 15 bases; nucleotides not matched to a gene: 11. This CDR3 is built from 14 residues. The CDR3 reads CASSSGVAGGQPFF. The CDR3, as DNA: TGTGCCAGCAGCTCCGGCGTAGCGGGAGGGCAGCCGTTCTTC.

In DNA, the CDR3 is TGTGCCGCGGGGGATGAGGGGTTCTCTGGCTACACCTTC. Translated: CAAGDEGFSGYTF. This sequence joins TRBV6-6 and TRBJ1-2; a weak D match, TRBD1 (5 bases). Trimming removed 11 bases at V and 7 bases at J, with 20 bases between. CDR1 and CDR2 (germline): MNHNY, SVGAGI (reference sequence). There are 13 residues in the CDR3.